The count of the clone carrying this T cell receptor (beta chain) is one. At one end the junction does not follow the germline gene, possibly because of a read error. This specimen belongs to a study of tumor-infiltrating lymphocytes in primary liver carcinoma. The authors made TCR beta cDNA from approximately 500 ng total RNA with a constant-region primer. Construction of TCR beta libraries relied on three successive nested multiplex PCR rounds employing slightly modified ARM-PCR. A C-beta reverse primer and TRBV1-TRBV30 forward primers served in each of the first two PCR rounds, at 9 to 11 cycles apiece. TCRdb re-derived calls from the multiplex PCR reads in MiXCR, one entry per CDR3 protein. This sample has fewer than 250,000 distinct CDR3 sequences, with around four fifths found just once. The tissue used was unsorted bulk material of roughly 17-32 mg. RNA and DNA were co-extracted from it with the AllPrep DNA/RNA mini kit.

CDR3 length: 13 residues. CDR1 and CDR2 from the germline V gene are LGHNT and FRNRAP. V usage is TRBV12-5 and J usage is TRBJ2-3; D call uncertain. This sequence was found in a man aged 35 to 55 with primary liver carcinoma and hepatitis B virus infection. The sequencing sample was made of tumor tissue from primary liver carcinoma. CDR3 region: CGSGLGLGDTQYF. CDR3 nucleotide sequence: TGTGGTAGTGGTTTGGGATTGGGAGATACGCAGTATTTT.